This TCR beta chain was documented in a study of regulatory T cells in long-lasting Graves disease. The CDR3 loop spans 16 amino acids. V was trimmed by 5 bases and J by 0 bases, leaving 16 bases between them. Time point in this sample: newly diagnosed GD, antithyroid drugs for less than 3 months. The TCR library was made from RNA extracted from PBMCs. This clonotype came up many times. According to the study, TCR beta libraries were built with iRepertoire HTBI primers and CDR3-region Arm-PCR. MiXCR, run by TCRdb on the multiplex PCR reads, gives a single entry per CDR3 protein. The repertoire holds around 500,000 distinct CDR3 sequences, with 12% as singletons. This same sample was also part of a study on T cells in Graves' hyperthyroidism and ophthalmopathy.

This receptor was taken from a woman younger than 45 with Graves disease. The J gene is TRBJ1-1, the V gene TRBV12-3 or TRBV12-4; D call uncertain. The starting material was peripheral blood mononuclear cells (PBMCs), obtained at new diagnosis, from a patient treated with antithyroid drugs. The CDR3 spells CASSPQGEILNTEAFF. CDR3 bases: TGTGCCAGCAGTCCCCAAGGAGAAATATTGAACACTGAAGCTTTCTTT.